This T cell receptor beta chain was obtained from a study of T cell changes during pregnancy in multiple sclerosis. V was shortened by 0 bases and J by 10 bases, with 9 bases between the two germline ends. The CDR3 is 12 residues long. CDR1 MGHRA and CDR2 YSYEKL come from the germline V gene. Measured with immunoSEQ multiplex PCR; TCRdb has only the in-frame clones, and not every one. The table includes about 50,000 clones, 90% to 95% detected once. The sequences come from CD8+ T cells from peripheral blood mononuclear cells, collected in the first trimester of pregnancy. V is TRBV4-1 and J is TRBJ1-1; D gene ambiguous. This receptor was identified in a female donor with multiple sclerosis, enrolled in a pregnancy study. CDR3 region: CASSQEGVRAFF. The CDR3 nucleotides are TGCGCCAGCAGCCAAGAGGGAGTCCGAGCTTTCTTT.